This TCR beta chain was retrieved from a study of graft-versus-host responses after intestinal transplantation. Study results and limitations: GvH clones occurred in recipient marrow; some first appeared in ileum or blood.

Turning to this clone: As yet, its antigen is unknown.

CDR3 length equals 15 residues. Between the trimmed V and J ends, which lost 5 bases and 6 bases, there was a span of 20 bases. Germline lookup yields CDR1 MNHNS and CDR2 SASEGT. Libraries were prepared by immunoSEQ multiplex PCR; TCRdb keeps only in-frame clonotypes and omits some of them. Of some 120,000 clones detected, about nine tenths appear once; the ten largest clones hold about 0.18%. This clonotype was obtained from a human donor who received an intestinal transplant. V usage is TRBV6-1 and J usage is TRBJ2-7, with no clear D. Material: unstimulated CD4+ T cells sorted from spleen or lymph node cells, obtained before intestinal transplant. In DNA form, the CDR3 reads TGTGCCAGCAGTCAAGTCGGCGGATCCTCCGGCGAGCAGTACTTC. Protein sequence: CASSQVGGSSGEQYF.